This passage covers 20 T cell receptor beta chains from one sample sequenced in a study of chemoradiotherapy in HPV16-positive cancers. Clones were sequenced by immunoSEQ multiplex PCR, and TCRdb holds only the in-frame ones, with some missing. The sample has about 15,000 clones; roughly 88% are singletons. The sequenced sample was blood, obtained from a patient who underwent chemoradiotherapy. These receptors came from a human donor with HPV-associated anogenital cancer.

This clone showed up just once. The chain couples TRBV5-6 to TRBJ1-5; no clear D. This CDR3 comprises 13 residues. The germline V and J ends were trimmed by 0 bases and 2 bases, with 3 bases remaining between them. Germline V gene data show CDR1 as SGHDT and CDR2 as YYEEEE. As DNA, the CDR3 is TGTGCCAGCAGCTTGGGCCGCAATCAGCCCCAGCATTTT. Translated, it gives CASSLGRNQPQHF.

This clone came up once. The chain has TRBV23-1 and TRBJ1-2, with no clear D. TRBV23-1 is known as an ORF, though its function is uncertain. V gave up 8 bases and J gave up 1 base, with 11 bases separating them. There are 13 residues in the CDR3. CDR3 DNA: TGCGCCAGCTTCACAGTCTTTAACTATGGCTACACCTTC. Its protein is CASFTVFNYGYTF.

Written as DNA, the CDR3 is TGTGCCAGCAGTTCCTGGGGGCTGGGCACTGAAGCTTTCTTT. Translation gives CASSSWGLGTEAFF. The chain joins TRBV27 to TRBJ1-1, with D possibly being TRBD1 (6 bases). This CDR3 contains 14 residues. Germline V gives CDR1 MNHEY, CDR2 SMNVEV (reference sequence). The V and J ends lost 4 bases and 4 bases respectively, with 13 bases between them.

This clone was detected once. The V and J genes are TRBV7-9 and TRBJ1-5, with D possibly TRBD1 on 5 matching bases. The V end was cut by 2 bases, the J end by 6 bases, with 11 bases between. The germline V gene has CDR1 SEHNR and CDR2 FQNEAQ (reference sequence). The CDR3 has 14 amino acids. The CDR3 is CASSLRGSGQPQHF. Here the CDR3 DNA reads TGTGCCAGCAGCTTACGGGGGTCGGGTCAGCCCCAGCATTTT.

The sample holds one count of this clone. The chain carries TRBV11-3 and TRBJ2-1, with D perhaps TRBD1 (5 bases). In germline, CDR1 is SGHNT, CDR2 YENEEA. The CDR3 is made up of 13 amino acids. Trimming left V 3 bases short and J 4 bases short, with 7 bases between. CDR3: CASSFTGYNEQFF. The CDR3 coding sequence is TGTGCCAGCAGCTTCACAGGTTACAATGAGCAGTTCTTC.

J is TRBJ2-1 and V is TRBV29-1; the D gene is possibly TRBD1 (6 bases). The CDR3 loop spans 14 amino acids. The germline V gene encodes CDR1 SQVTM and CDR2 ANQGSEA. V lost 6 bases and J 6 bases, leaving 18 bases between the germline ends. CDR3 residues: CSVEHGGMGNEQFF. CDR3 sequence (DNA): TGCAGCGTAGAGCATGGGGGCATGGGCAATGAGCAGTTCTTC.

The chain employs TRBV12-5 and TRBJ1-1; 8 bases are a match to TRBD1. CDR1 is LGHNT, CDR2 FRNRAP, per germline. The CDR3 spans 15 residues. V shed 0 bases and J 5 bases; nucleotides not matched to a gene: 5. CDR3 sequence: CASGLVQGVGTEAFF. CDR3 DNA sequence: TGTGCTAGTGGTTTGGTACAGGGGGTTGGGACTGAAGCTTTCTTT.

This clone was counted once. The chain joins TRBV2 to TRBJ2-2; 9 nucleotides match TRBD1. In germline, CDR1 is SNHLY, CDR2 FYNNEI. The V segment lost 0 bases and the J segment 2 bases; nucleotides outside the gene matches: 10. The CDR3 contains 19 residues. CDR3 coding DNA: TGTGCCAGCAGTGAAGCAGCCGACAGGGGGTTTCTCAACACCGGGGAGCTGTTTTTT. It is translated as CASSEAADRGFLNTGELFF.

The V gene is TRBV7-9, the J gene TRBJ1-3; no clear D gene. CDR1 SEHNR and CDR2 FQNEAQ come from the germline V gene (reference sequence). V was trimmed by 6 bases and J by 0 bases, leaving 9 bases between them. CDR3 size: 14 residues. CDR3 bases: TGTGCCAGCAGGGGCGTTAACTCTGGAAACACCATATATTTT. Protein sequence: CASRGVNSGNTIYF.

This sequence joins TRBV5-8 and TRBJ2-2, with TRBD2 as a possible D gene (6 bases). This CDR3 spans 13 amino acids. Germline CDR1 SGHTS, CDR2 YDEGEE. The ends were cut back, 10 bases at V and 1 base at J, with 11 bases in the middle. The CDR3 sequence: CAVGGRNTGELFF. DNA for the CDR3: TGTGCCGTCGGAGGGAGGAACACCGGGGAGCTGTTTTTT.

J is TRBJ1-1 and V is TRBV5-1, with D possibly being TRBD1 (5 bases). Per germline, CDR1 SGHRS and CDR2 YFSETQ. V was shortened by 4 bases and J by 0 bases, with 16 bases between the two germline ends. The CDR3 length is 16 residues. CDR3 nucleotides: TGCGCCAGCAGCCCCGGACACGACCTCGTGAACACTGAAGCTTTCTTT. It codes for CASSPGHDLVNTEAFF.

About this clone itself: The germline gene is not matched at one end of the junction; a read error may be the cause. The chain has TRBV7-7 and TRBJ1-1; no clear D. This CDR3 region has 13 residues. Germline CDR1 SSHAT, CDR2 FNYEAQ (reference sequence). CDR3 sequence: CASSPLPYTEAFF. The DNA of the CDR3 is TGTGCTAGCAGCCCCCTCCCGTACACTGAAGCTTTCTTT.

The V and J genes are TRBV5-1 and TRBJ2-2; D is perhaps TRBD1 (5 bases). Germline-derived CDR1 and CDR2 are SGHRS and YFSETQ. V shed 2 bases and J shed 0 bases, with 11 bases lying between them. This CDR3 has 16 residues. In nucleotides, the CDR3 is TGCGCCAGCAGCTTCGGACCAGGGTCGAACACCGGGGAGCTGTTTTTT. Translation: CASSFGPGSNTGELFF.

This chain connects TRBV21-1 to TRBJ2-7; the D call in the table, TRBD2, was not verified against the DNA. TRBV21-1 is shown as a pseudogene. The CDR3 has 14 amino acids. The CDR3 loop reads CASSKMGGEYEQYF. CDR3 nucleotides: TGTGCCAGCAGCAAAATGGGCGGGGAGTACGAGCAGTACTTC.

The genes are TRBV21-1 and TRBJ1-2; the table's D gene call, TRBD1, was not cross checked with the DNA. TRBV21-1 has pseudogene status. This CDR3 is built from 16 residues. The DNA for the CDR3 is TGTGCCAGCAGCAAAGACTCAAGGGGGCCCCTCTATGGCTACACCTTC. Amino acids: CASSKDSRGPLYGYTF.

V and J are TRBV10-3 and TRBJ1-5, with TRBD1 matching over 10 bases. Germline CDR1 is ENHRY and CDR2 is SYGVKD. Trimming cost V 6 bases and J 4 bases; bases outside gene matches: 9. The CDR3 is 16 amino acids. The CDR3, as DNA: TGTGCCATCAGGGAAGACGGACAGGGGGATAATCAGCCCCAGCATTTT. This codes for CAIREDGQGDNQPQHF.

The genes are TRBV5-1 and TRBJ2-7, with 10 bases that match TRBD2. The V and J ends lost 4 bases and 0 bases, in that order; junction bases with no gene match: 4. This CDR3 is 15 amino acids long. The germline gives CDR1 SGHRS, CDR2 YFSETQ. CDR3 bases: TGCGCCAGCAGCCCACTAGCGGGGAACTCCTACGAGCAGTACTTC. Its protein is CASSPLAGNSYEQYF. Complete variable domain (other parts from reference TRBV5-1 and TRBJ2-7): KAGVTQTPRYLIKTRGQQVTLSCSPISGHRSVSWYQQTPGQGLQFLFEYFSETQRNKGNFPGRFSGRQFSNSRSEMNVSTLELGDSALYLCASSPLAGNSYEQYFGPGTRLTVT.

This clone is a singleton in its sample. V gene TRBV19 combines with J gene TRBJ1-5, with D hard to call. V lost 11 bases to trimming and J lost 7 bases, with 18 bases between them. The CDR3 spans 13 residues. CDR1 is LNHDA, CDR2 SQIVND, per germline (reference sequence). The CDR3 DNA sequence: TGTGCCGCGGGCCAGGCCGCTAGGCAGCCCCAGCATTTT. Translating it yields CAAGQAARQPQHF.

The chain uses TRBV7-2 and TRBJ1-2; 9 bases agree with TRBD1. The J segment lost 3 bases and the V segment lost 2 bases, leaving 7 bases of the junction unmatched. The CDR3 sequence is 16 residues long. Germline-derived CDR1 and CDR2 are SGHTA and FQGNSA. CDR3 in DNA: TGTGCCAGCAGCTTAAGGAGACAGGGGGGGGACTATGGCTACACCTTC. As protein: CASSLRRQGGDYGYTF.

The CDR3 coding sequence is TGTGCCAGCAGCGAAACTAACAGGGCAACTAATGAAAAACTGTTTTTT. This translates into CASSETNRATNEKLFF. The chain employs TRBV5-6 and TRBJ1-4; TRBD1 might be the D (6 bases). The CDR3 consists of 16 residues. V was pared by 4 bases and J by 0 bases, with 13 bases between. CDR1 and CDR2 from the germline V gene are SGHDT and YYEEEE.